This passage covers 23 T cell receptor beta chains from one sample sequenced in a study of shared clonotypes between healthy human individuals. Using immunoSEQ multiplex PCR, the repertoire was profiled, and TCRdb retains in-frame clones only, with some absent. The table lists millions of clones, over 85% of them singletons. The sample consisted of naive CD4+ T cells sorted from blood. The subset is: CD45RA+ positively selected. These receptors were obtained from a man aged 18 to 29 in good health.

V gene TRBV6-6 combines with J gene TRBJ2-2; 10 bases fit TRBD1. V lost 6 bases and J lost 6; bases outside the gene matches: 7. The V gene's germline CDR1 is MNHNY and CDR2 SVGAGI (reference sequence). This CDR3 has 15 amino acids. The CDR3 spells CASRSGQGFSGELFF. CDR3 nucleotide sequence: TGTGCCAGCAGGTCGGGACAGGGGTTTTCCGGGGAGCTGTTTTTT.

With regard to this clone: The same CDR3 also results from other DNA sequences found in this sample. The chain carries TRBV5-1 and TRBJ2-7; no clear D. Germline V lookup: CDR1 SGHRS, CDR2 YFSETQ. This CDR3 has 12 residues. Trimming stripped 3 bases from V and 0 bases from J, with 4 bases between. In DNA form, the CDR3 reads TGCGCCAGCAGCTCCAACTCCTACGAGCAGTACTTC. Translated, it gives CASSSNSYEQYF.

The V and J genes are TRBV5-1 and TRBJ1-1; D is possibly TRBD1 (5 bases). The CDR3 runs 14 residues. Looked up from germline, CDR1 is SGHRS and CDR2 is YFSETQ. The V end was cut by 2 bases, the J end by 0 bases, with 8 bases between. In nucleotides, the CDR3 is TGCGCCAGCAGCTTTGACAGACTGAACACTGAAGCTTTCTTT. Protein: CASSFDRLNTEAFF.

The chain links TRBV6-1 to TRBJ2-7; either TRBD1 or TRBD2 may fit D (5 bases each). This CDR3 contains 15 residues. Germline V gene data show CDR1 as MNHNS and CDR2 as SASEGT. V was clipped by 6 bases and J by 0 bases, with 15 bases between them. CDR3 DNA: TGTGCCAGCAGAGGTAGAGGGACCTCCTCCTACGAGCAGTACTTC. Amino acid sequence: CASRGRGTSSYEQYF.

The chain links TRBV29-1 to TRBJ2-7, with unresolved D. The CDR3 sequence is 11 residues long. V was trimmed by 7 bases and J by 0 bases, leaving 7 bases between them. Germline V gene lookup returns CDR1 SQVTM and CDR2 ANQGSEA. Here the CDR3 reads CSAGNSYEQYF. The CDR3 coding sequence is TGCAGCGCTGGGAACTCCTACGAGCAGTACTTC.

The chain is built from TRBV5-1 and TRBJ2-5; 8 bases align to TRBD1. The CDR3 covers 14 residues. Per the germline V gene, CDR1 is SGHRS and CDR2 is YFSETQ. Trimming took 4 bases from V and 4 from J; bases not matched to a gene: 6. CDR3 protein: CASSEGTGGETQYF. Written as DNA, the CDR3 is TGCGCCAGCAGCGAGGGGACAGGCGGAGAGACCCAGTACTTC.

The rearrangement joins TRBV27 to TRBJ2-1; 15 bases match TRBD2. Germline V gene sequence: CDR1 MNHEY, CDR2 SMNVEV (reference sequence). Trimming took 5 bases from V and 10 from J; bases not matched to a gene: 6. The CDR3 covers 15 residues. DNA of the CDR3: TGTGCCAGCAGTACCGGGACTAGCGGGGGGTTGGAGCAGTTCTTC. Protein: CASSTGTSGGLEQFF.

The chain carries TRBV30 and TRBJ2-7; D is uncertain. The CDR3 runs to 13 residues. Between the trimmed V and J ends, which lost 4 bases and 2 bases, there was a span of 12 bases. Looked up from germline, CDR1 is GTSNPN and CDR2 is SVGIG (reference sequence). CDR3 sequence reads: CAWTSGLAYEQYF. The DNA of the CDR3 is TGTGCCTGGACGTCCGGGCTAGCCTACGAGCAGTACTTC.

CDR3 loop: CASSPRDRVYYEQYF. CDR3 DNA sequence: TGTGCCAGTAGTCCCCGGGACAGGGTGTACTACGAGCAGTACTTC. The V and J genes are TRBV19 and TRBJ2-7, with 9 nucleotides matching TRBD1. The CDR3 is 15 residues long. From germline, CDR1 is LNHDA and CDR2 SQIVND (reference sequence). Trimming at V came to 5 bases and at J to 3 bases, leaving 8 bases not matched to a gene.

In its sample, this clone was seen once. This same CDR3 is encoded by further DNA sequences in the sample. The rearrangement uses TRBV7-9 and TRBJ1-2; 12 nucleotides align to TRBD1. The CDR3 has 14 residues. V shed 3 bases, J shed 8 bases, and the junction held 4 bases outside the gene matches. The germline gives CDR1 SEHNR, CDR2 FQNEAQ (reference sequence). The CDR3 sequence is CASSLGQGARGYTF. In nucleotides, the CDR3 is TGTGCCAGCAGCTTGGGACAGGGGGCGCGAGGCTACACCTTC.

This chain uses TRBV2 with TRBJ2-2, with unresolved D. Germline V gives CDR1 SNHLY, CDR2 FYNNEI. The V and J ends lost 7 bases and 1 base respectively, with 7 bases between them. The CDR3 consists of 13 residues. The CDR3, as DNA: TGTGCCAGCATCGCGGAGAACACCGGGGAGCTGTTTTTT. As protein: CASIAENTGELFF.

V and J are TRBV7-9 and TRBJ1-2; D gene ambiguous. The germline V gene encodes CDR1 SEHNR and CDR2 FQNEAQ (reference sequence). Deletions cut 1 base from V and 3 bases from J, with 12 bases between. This CDR3 has 15 amino acids. The CDR3 loop reads CASSLDGRVHYGYTF. The CDR3 nucleotides read TGTGCCAGCAGCTTAGATGGAAGGGTTCACTATGGCTACACCTTC.

The rearrangement links TRBV19 to TRBJ2-1, with 8 bases lining up with TRBD2. The trim removed 5 bases at V and 4 bases at J, leaving 10 bases unmatched. Germline loops: CDR1 LNHDA, CDR2 SQIVND (reference sequence). The CDR3 runs to 16 residues. The CDR3 bases are TGTGCCAGTAGTGGGAGTGGTAGCGGGGTTTACAATGAGCAGTTCTTC. It encodes CASSGSGSGVYNEQFF. Supplemented by reference TRBV19 and TRBJ2-1, the full variable domain reads DGGITQSPKYLFRKEGQNVTLSCEQNLNHDAMYWYRQDPGQGLRLIYYSQIVNDFQKGDIAEGYSVSREKKESFPLTVTSAQKNPTAFYLCASSGSGSGVYNEQFFGPGTRLTVL.

This rearrangement joins TRBV5-4 to TRBJ2-7, with 7 bases matching TRBD2. The J segment lost 2 bases and the V segment lost 4 bases, leaving 12 bases of the junction unmatched. The CDR3 has 16 residues. Germline V lookup: CDR1 SGHNT, CDR2 YYREEE (reference sequence). For the CDR3, the DNA is TGTGCCAGCAGCCGGGAGGTCGTAGCGGCTACCTACGAGCAGTACTTC. Translation: CASSREVVAATYEQYF.

The gene calls are TRBV29-1 and TRBJ2-3; D is uncertain. This CDR3 contains 12 residues. The V and J ends lost 2 bases and 6 bases respectively, with 9 bases between them. Per the germline V gene, CDR1 is SQVTM and CDR2 is ANQGSEA. The CDR3 nucleotides read TGCAGCGTTGAATTCGAGGCGGATACGCAGTATTTT. It is translated as CSVEFEADTQYF.

The chain has TRBV27 and TRBJ1-5; TRBD1 matches 10 bases. The CDR3 extends over 16 amino acids. Per germline, CDR1 MNHEY and CDR2 SMNVEV (reference sequence). V shed 5 bases, J shed 6 bases, and the junction held 10 bases outside the gene matches. The CDR3: CASSAGTGVVGQPQHF. CDR3 sequence (DNA): TGTGCCAGCAGTGCCGGGACAGGGGTGGTCGGTCAGCCCCAGCATTTT.

The chain links TRBV6-5 to TRBJ2-6; D unclear. Trimming shortened V by 7 bases and J by 0 bases, and 4 bases separated the two germline ends. Germline CDR1 reads MNHEY; CDR2 reads SVGAGI. The CDR3 is 13 amino acids. CDR3 bases: TGTGCCAGCACTAACTCTGGGGCCAACGTCCTGACTTTC. This translates into CASTNSGANVLTF.

The chain's CDR3 is CASRPGLSYEQYF. The CDR3 bases are TGTGCCAGCAGGCCGGGACTGTCCTACGAGCAGTACTTC. The genes are TRBV5-5 and TRBJ2-7; D is possibly TRBD2 (6 bases). Germline CDR1 SGHKS, CDR2 YYEKEE (reference sequence). The CDR3 has 13 amino acids. The V end lost 5 bases, the J end lost 1 base, and 10 bases lay between the germline ends.

With respect to this clone: The same CDR3 also results from other DNA sequences found in this sample. This sequence joins TRBV5-1 and TRBJ2-3, with D possibly being TRBD1 (6 bases). Germline V gene lookup returns CDR1 SGHRS and CDR2 YFSETQ. The CDR3 is made up of 15 amino acids. V gave up 0 bases and J gave up 0 bases, with 8 bases separating them. CDR3 loop: CASSLEGVSTDTQYF. CDR3 in DNA: TGCGCCAGCAGCTTGGAGGGGGTGAGCACAGATACGCAGTATTTT.

This chain links TRBV7-2 with TRBJ2-7, with 13 positions matching TRBD2. Germline loops: CDR1 SGHTA, CDR2 FQGNSA. The CDR3 runs to 13 residues. With V trimmed by 6 bases and J by 7 bases, 3 bases remained unmatched. CDR3: CASRLLAGGEQYF. CDR3 in DNA: TGTGCCAGCAGGCTACTAGCGGGAGGGGAGCAGTACTTC.

The chain couples TRBV5-1 to TRBJ1-2, with TRBD1 as a possible D gene (5 bases). The CDR3 runs to 16 residues. Per the germline V gene, CDR1 is SGHRS and CDR2 is YFSETQ. Deletions cut 0 bases from V and 5 bases from J, with 17 bases between. CDR3 in DNA: TGCGCCAGCAGCTTGGACATCCTTGGCAGGGCGTATGGCTACACCTTC. Protein: CASSLDILGRAYGYTF. The entire variable domain, with the rest obtained from reference TRBV5-1 and TRBJ1-2, is as follows: KAGVTQTPRYLIKTRGQQVTLSCSPISGHRSVSWYQQTPGQGLQFLFEYFSETQRNKGNFPGRFSGRQFSNSRSEMNVSTLELGDSALYLCASSLDILGRAYGYTFGSGTRLTVV.

The chain uses TRBV30 and TRBJ2-7; a weak D match, TRBD1 (5 bases). The V gene lost 0 bases and the J gene lost 1 base, with 19 bases spanning the gap. This CDR3 comprises 17 residues. Germline V CDR1 and CDR2: GTSNPN, SVGIG (reference sequence). The CDR3 DNA reads as TGTGCCTGGAGTGTACAAAGGCCCTTCGCAGGGTCCTACGAGCAGTACTTC. Encoded protein: CAWSVQRPFAGSYEQYF.

Details on this clone: Other DNA sequences from this sample encode an identical CDR3 as well. This chain joins TRBV2 and TRBJ2-5; D gene ambiguous. Germline assignment: CDR1 SNHLY and CDR2 FYNNEI. Trimming shortened V by 4 bases and J by 1 base, and 7 bases separated the two germline ends. The CDR3 sequence is 13 residues long. The CDR3 DNA reads TGTGCCAGCAGTGTTCAGGTCCAAGAGACCCAGTACTTC. Protein product: CASSVQVQETQYF.